This passage covers 11 T cell receptor beta chains from one sample sequenced in a study of T cell responses to AZD1222 COVID-19 vaccine. TCRdb's table, derived via immunoSEQ multiplex PCR, lists solely in-frame clones and lacks some. The table lists 95,000 to 130,000 clones, 87% of them singletons. The sample here was peripheral blood, taken on day 0 of AZD1222 vaccination. Receptors were obtained from an adult in good health.

There are a few counts of this clone. This chain uses TRBV6-5 with TRBJ1-3; D unclear. The CDR3 sequence is 15 residues long. V was shortened by 6 bases and J by 0 bases, with 12 bases between the two germline ends. From germline, CDR1 is MNHEY and CDR2 SVGAGI. CDR3 bases: TGTGCCAGCAGCCCACAGAGCCTCTCTGGAAACACCATATATTTT. Residues: CASSPQSLSGNTIYF.

CDR3 in amino acids: CASSFGIGNTGELFF. The CDR3 DNA reads TGTGCCAGCAGTTTCGGGATCGGCAACACCGGGGAGCTGTTTTTT. The chain is built from TRBV6-5 and TRBJ2-2; D is perhaps TRBD2 (5 bases). This CDR3 is 15 amino acids long. The V gene lost 4 bases and the J gene lost 2 bases, with 11 bases spanning the gap. Germline lookup yields CDR1 MNHEY and CDR2 SVGAGI.

The chain has TRBV5-1 and TRBJ1-4; D gene uncertain. From germline, CDR1 is SGHRS and CDR2 YFSETQ. CDR3 size: 14 residues. Trimming removed 1 base at V and 7 bases at J, with 11 bases between. The CDR3 protein is CASSLRAGLEKLFF. The CDR3 DNA reads TGCGCCAGCAGCTTGCGGGCAGGACTTGAAAAACTGTTTTTT.

The genes are TRBV9 and TRBJ1-6; 7 nucleotides agree with TRBD1. J lost 7 bases, V lost 4 bases, and 5 bases had no gene match. This CDR3 has 14 amino acids. Looked up from germline, CDR1 is SGDLS and CDR2 is YYNGEE. As DNA, the CDR3 is TGTGCCAGCAGCCCACAAGGGGGCAATTCACCCCTCCACTTT. It encodes CASSPQGGNSPLHF.

The chain carries TRBV5-1 and TRBJ1-1; a weak D match, TRBD1 (5 bases). The V gene lost 4 bases and the J gene lost 0 bases, with 16 bases spanning the gap. CDR3 size: 16 residues. CDR1 and CDR2 (germline): SGHRS, YFSETQ. The CDR3 DNA is TGCGCCAGCAGCATACGACCAGGGTCTATGAACACTGAAGCTTTCTTT. Residues: CASSIRPGSMNTEAFF.

With respect to this clone: One end of the junction is discordant with germline, which a read error may explain. The J gene is TRBJ2-3, the V gene TRBV6-5, with TRBD1 matching over 12 bases. The length of the CDR3 is 16 residues. The germline V gene has CDR1 MNHEY and CDR2 SVGAGI. CDR3 DNA sequence: TGTGCCAGCAGTTACACCGGGACAGGGGGCACCGATACGCAGTATTTT. The encoded protein is CASSYTGTGGTDTQYF.

The CDR3, as DNA: TGTGCCAGCAGCTTGGATGGGTTGAACACTGAAGCTTTCTTT. Its translation: CASSLDGLNTEAFF. V usage is TRBV5-4 and J usage is TRBJ1-1; D call uncertain. CDR3 length: 14 amino acids. CDR1 is SGHNT, CDR2 YYREEE, per germline (reference sequence). Trimming took 0 bases from V and 0 from J, leaving 6 bases between them.

The chain links TRBV4-1 to TRBJ2-2, with unresolved D. CDR1 is MGHRA and CDR2 is YSYEKL in the germline V gene. CDR3 size: 19 residues. V was pared by 1 base and J by 5 bases, with 23 bases between. DNA for the CDR3: TGCGCCAGCAGCCAAGTATTAGGCAGGACCCCGACCTTGACCGGGGAGCTGTTTTTT. It specifies CASSQVLGRTPTLTGELFF.

The chain joins TRBV12-3 or TRBV12-4 to TRBJ1-2; D may be TRBD1 (5 bases). With 3 bases removed from V and 6 bases from J, the gap between germline ends came to 11 bases. The CDR3 runs to 13 residues. The CDR3 DNA follows: TGTGCCAGCAGTTTTGTCAGGGTTCATGGCTACACCTTC. Encoded protein: CASSFVRVHGYTF.

This clone was picked up one time. The chain employs TRBV7-2 and TRBJ1-4; D gene uncertain. The ends were cut back, 5 bases at V and 0 bases at J, with 10 bases in the middle. Germline values: CDR1 SGHTA, CDR2 FQGNSA. The CDR3 has 15 residues. The CDR3 DNA reads as TGTGCCAGCAGCCCGCAGAGGGCAACTAATGAAAAACTGTTTTTT. Residues: CASSPQRATNEKLFF.

V gene TRBV2 combines with J gene TRBJ1-2; the D is unclear. The V and J ends lost 4 bases and 8 bases respectively, with 11 bases between them. CDR1 and CDR2 from the germline V gene are SNHLY and FYNNEI. This CDR3 is 12 amino acids long. The chain's CDR3 is CASSVAFDGYTF. The CDR3 DNA reads as TGTGCCAGCAGTGTGGCGTTCGACGGCTACACCTTC.